These 20 T cell receptor beta chains were all obtained from the same sample, sequenced in a study of blood T cell repertoires in COVID-19. Repertoires were generated with immunoSEQ multiplex PCR, while TCRdb's copy carries only in-frame clones and drops some. The profile shows over 250,000 clones, about 90% of them singletons. The specimen was PBMCs or T cells enriched from blood (not recorded which). Receptors were obtained from a woman aged 25 to 39 who had recovered from COVID-19.

V is TRBV2 and J is TRBJ2-5, with 10 bases that match TRBD2. V lost 8 bases, J lost 1 base, and 7 bases stayed unmatched. Per germline, CDR1 SNHLY and CDR2 FYNNEI. There are 15 residues in the CDR3. The DNA for the CDR3 is TGTGCCAGCGTTCCCCAGCGGGGGGGCCAAGAGACCCAGTACTTC. Protein: CASVPQRGGQETQYF.

This clone has a single count. The chain uses TRBV5-4 and TRBJ2-7; 7 nucleotides agree with TRBD2. The V segment lost 4 bases and the J segment 3 bases; nucleotides outside the gene matches: 1. Germline-derived CDR1 and CDR2 are SGHNT and YYREEE (reference sequence). The CDR3 is 12 amino acids. The CDR3 sequence is CASSGEGYEQYF. The DNA for the CDR3 is TGTGCCAGCAGCGGGGAGGGCTACGAGCAGTACTTC.

The J gene is TRBJ2-7, the V gene TRBV5-1; the D gene is possibly TRBD2 (6 bases). V was clipped by 0 bases and J by 0 bases, with 13 bases between them. From germline, CDR1 is SGHRS and CDR2 YFSETQ. The CDR3 is 16 amino acids. CDR3 nucleotides: TGCGCCAGCAGCTTGGTGGCGGGATTATACTCCTACGAGCAGTACTTC. This translates into CASSLVAGLYSYEQYF.

The V gene is TRBV5-1, the J gene TRBJ1-6; 8 bases fit TRBD1. V trimming: 4 bases; J trimming: 10 bases; junction bases outside the gene matches: 10. This CDR3 spans 15 amino acids. Germline CDR1 is SGHRS and CDR2 is YFSETQ. The CDR3: CASSNAQGGGSPLHF. The CDR3 region has the DNA TGCGCCAGCAGCAACGCACAGGGGGGTGGATCACCCCTCCACTTT.

J is TRBJ1-5 and V is TRBV12-3 or TRBV12-4; 7 nucleotides agree with TRBD1. The CDR3 spans 13 residues. The V and J ends lost 6 bases and 5 bases, in that order; junction bases with no gene match: 4. This CDR3 reads CASRQTGDQPQHF. CDR3 in DNA: TGTGCCAGCAGACAAACAGGGGATCAGCCCCAGCATTTT.

This clone was counted once. V gene TRBV7-9 combines with J gene TRBJ1-2; D unclear. This CDR3 is 14 amino acids long. Per germline, CDR1 SEHNR and CDR2 FQNEAQ (reference sequence). V shed 3 bases and J shed 7 bases, with 15 bases lying between them. The CDR3 sequence is CASSFLPPEGGYTF. In nucleotides, the CDR3 is TGTGCCAGCAGCTTCCTTCCCCCTGAGGGTGGCTACACCTTC.

The chain combines TRBV5-6 with TRBJ1-1, with D tentatively TRBD1 (5 bases). Trimming removed 3 bases at V and 0 bases at J, with 15 bases between. Germline CDR1 SGHDT, CDR2 YYEEEE. The CDR3 totals 16 residues. CDR3 nucleotide sequence: TGTGCCAGCAGCTCTGCTCCGACAGTGCTGAACACTGAAGCTTTCTTT. Translating gives CASSSAPTVLNTEAFF.

This chain connects TRBV7-3 to TRBJ2-6; 7 nucleotides match TRBD2. The CDR3 covers 18 residues. The V gene's germline CDR1 is SGHTA and CDR2 FQGTGA. The V gene end was trimmed by 3 bases and the J gene end by 4 bases; junction bases not matched to a gene: 12. The CDR3, as DNA: TGTGCCAGCAGCTTCGCAGCGGGGTCTCTATCCGGGGCCAACGTCCTGACTTTC. Its protein product is CASSFAAGSLSGANVLTF.

The chain carries TRBV5-4 and TRBJ2-5, with 8 bases matching TRBD2. The CDR3 has 15 amino acids. With V trimmed by 4 bases and J by 4 bases, 9 bases remained unmatched. The germline V gene has CDR1 SGHNT and CDR2 YYREEE (reference sequence). The CDR3 loop is CASSRDGSGVETQYF. DNA for the CDR3: TGTGCCAGCAGCCGGGATGGTAGCGGGGTAGAGACCCAGTACTTC.

The rearrangement uses TRBV11-3 and TRBJ2-1; D unclear. Trimming shortened V by 4 bases and J by 4 bases, and 8 bases separated the two germline ends. This CDR3 spans 13 amino acids. The germline V gene has CDR1 SGHNT and CDR2 YENEEA. The CDR3 coding sequence is TGTGCCAGCAGCTCAGAACGGTACAATGAGCAGTTCTTC. It yields the protein CASSSERYNEQFF. Variable domain in full (rest from reference TRBV11-3 and TRBJ2-1): EAGVVQSPRYKIIEKKQPVAFWCNPISGHNTLYWYLQNLGQGPELLIRYENEEAVDDSQLPKDRFSAERLKGVDSTLKIQPAELGDSAVYLCASSSERYNEQFFGPGTRLTVL.

This sequence joins TRBV5-1 and TRBJ2-5; no firm D call. Trimming left V 4 bases short and J 3 bases short, with 10 bases between. The V gene's germline CDR1 is SGHRS and CDR2 YFSETQ. This CDR3 has 13 residues. CDR3 sequence reads: CASSLPSEETQYF. In nucleotides, the CDR3 is TGCGCCAGCAGCCTTCCTTCTGAAGAGACCCAGTACTTC.

The gene calls are TRBV5-1 and TRBJ2-7; tentatively, D is TRBD1 (6 bases). The ends were cut back, 0 bases at V and 6 bases at J, with 13 bases in the middle. The CDR3 has 14 amino acids. From germline, CDR1 is SGHRS and CDR2 YFSETQ. The DNA for the CDR3 is TGCGCCAGCAGCTTGGCCACACAGGGAACCGAGCAGTACTTC. Encoded protein: CASSLATQGTEQYF.

This clone was detected only once. The chain recombines TRBV19 with TRBJ1-6, with D possibly being TRBD1 (6 bases). The CDR3 extends over 13 amino acids. Between the trimmed V and J ends, which lost 8 bases and 8 bases, there was a span of 13 bases. Germline V gene lookup returns CDR1 LNHDA and CDR2 SQIVND (reference sequence). The CDR3 here is CASADSGYSPLHF. The DNA of the CDR3 is TGTGCCAGTGCGGACAGCGGATATTCACCCCTCCACTTT.

This clone was counted a few times. The genes are TRBV9 and TRBJ1-4, with TRBD1 matching 10 bases. CDR1 and CDR2 from the germline V gene are SGDLS and YYNGEE. The J segment lost 7 bases and the V segment lost 3 bases, leaving 3 bases of the junction unmatched. The length of the CDR3 is 14 residues. The CDR3 nucleotides are TGTGCCAGCAGCGGGGACAGGGGAAGTGAAAAACTGTTTTTT. This sequence encodes CASSGDRGSEKLFF.

The J gene is TRBJ2-1, the V gene TRBV7-8, with TRBD2 identical over 12 bases. After removal of 5 bases from V and 3 bases from J, the junction contained 11 bases not matched to a gene. The CDR3 covers 18 residues. Germline V gives CDR1 SGHVS, CDR2 FQNEAQ. For the CDR3, the DNA is TGTGCCAGCAGCCCAATCCCTAGGACTAGCGGGAACTACAATGAGCAGTTCTTC. It yields the protein CASSPIPRTSGNYNEQFF.

The chain recombines TRBV7-2 with TRBJ1-3, with D unclear. Germline V gene lookup returns CDR1 SGHTA and CDR2 FQGNSA. The ends were cut back, 3 bases at V and 0 bases at J, with 12 bases in the middle. This CDR3 is 16 amino acids long. CDR3 sequence reads: CASSFGHPSSGNTIYF. The CDR3 DNA is TGTGCCAGCAGCTTTGGGCACCCCAGCTCTGGAAACACCATATATTTT. Using reference TRBV7-2 and TRBJ1-3 for the parts outside the CDR3, the full variable domain is GAGVSQSPSNKVTEKGKDVELRCDPISGHTALYWYRQSLGQGLEFLIYFQGNSAPDKSGLPSDRFSAERTGGSVSTLTIQRTQQEDSAVYLCASSFGHPSSGNTIYFGEGSWLTVV.

The chain carries TRBV10-3 and TRBJ1-2; D is unclear. CDR3 size: 11 residues. Germline CDR1 ENHRY, CDR2 SYGVKD. V was clipped by 4 bases and J by 5 bases, with 5 bases between them. Written as DNA, the CDR3 is TGTGCCATCAGTGGCGGATATGGCTACACCTTC. It encodes CAISGGYGYTF.

This clone has only a few counts. The chain joins TRBV27 to TRBJ1-2; 8 bases match TRBD1. The CDR3 extends over 15 amino acids. Trimming at V came to 4 bases and at J to 2 bases, leaving 6 bases not matched to a gene. CDR1 and CDR2 (germline): MNHEY, SMNVEV (reference sequence). The CDR3 here is CASSYTGTGNYGYTF. The CDR3, as DNA: TGTGCCAGCAGTTATACCGGGACAGGCAACTATGGCTACACCTTC.

This clone has just one count. The chain recombines TRBV7-9 with TRBJ1-4; 8 bases match TRBD1. The CDR3 has 15 residues. Per the germline V gene, CDR1 is SEHNR and CDR2 is FQNEAQ (reference sequence). Losses at the gene ends were 5 bases for V and 8 bases for J; bases not matched to a gene: 10. CDR3 coding DNA: TGTGCCAGCAGCCTCGGGACAGGACACTTGGAAAAACTGTTTTTT. Translating gives CASSLGTGHLEKLFF.

The rearrangement links TRBV30 to TRBJ1-4; perhaps TRBD1 as D (6 bases). V gave up 2 bases and J gave up 8 bases, with 9 bases separating them. Germline CDR1 GTSNPN, CDR2 SVGIG (reference sequence). This CDR3 comprises 12 residues. The CDR3 is CAWSSGTEKLFF. For the CDR3, the DNA is TGTGCCTGGAGTTCCGGGACAGAAAAACTGTTTTTT. Complete variable domain (other parts from reference TRBV30 and TRBJ1-4): SQTIHQWPATLVQPVGSPLSLECTVEGTSNPNLYWYRQAAGRGLQLLFYSVGIGQISSEVPQNLSASRPQDRQFILSSKKLLLSDSGFYLCAWSSGTEKLFFGSGTQLSVL.